The rows below give T cell receptor beta chains drawn from one sample of a study of blood T cell repertoires in COVID-19. Repertoires were generated with immunoSEQ multiplex PCR, while TCRdb's copy carries only in-frame clones and drops some. The table records 140,000 to 150,000 clones, 88% of them present only once. The sequencing sample was made of peripheral blood. These receptors were collected from a human donor with COVID-19, enrolled during active disease. The donor label of this sample is uncertain. Each CDR3 is given with its conserved first and last residue. A D gene is named only where the DNA matches it firmly. A clone size is listed for some rows: how often the clone was seen (once, few, many), or a class if it is expanded.

J gene: TRBJ2-7
V gene: TRBV5-1
D gene: TRBD2
clone size: -
CDR3 protein: CASSLAGLSGDEQYF
CDR3 DNA: TGCGCCAGCAGCTTGGCGGGTCTCAGCGGGGACGAGCAGTACTTC

J gene: TRBJ1-2
V gene: TRBV19
D gene: -
clone size: -
CDR3 protein: CASSVLAEHGYTF
CDR3 DNA: TGTGCCAGTAGTGTCCTTGCGGAACATGGCTACACCTTC

J gene: TRBJ1-2
V gene: TRBV7-9
D gene: TRBD1
clone size: few
CDR3 protein: CASSLLYRGSRYGYTF
CDR3 DNA: TGTGCCAGCAGCTTGCTCTACAGGGGATCTCGCTATGGCTACACCTTC

J gene: TRBJ1-4
V gene: TRBV19
D gene: -
clone size: -
CDR3 protein: CASTEGNEKLFF
CDR3 DNA: TGTGCCAGTACTGAGGGTAACGAAAAACTGTTTTTT

J gene: TRBJ1-4
V gene: TRBV30
D gene: TRBD1
clone size: once
CDR3 protein: CAWSDWTGIGGRELFF
CDR3 DNA: TGTGCCTGGAGCGATTGGACAGGGATCGGGGGAAGGGAACTGTTTTTT

J gene: TRBJ2-2
V gene: TRBV5-1
D gene: -
clone size: -
CDR3 protein: CASSPGTNTGELFF
CDR3 DNA: TGCGCCAGCAGCCCCGGGACAAACACCGGGGAGCTGTTTTTT

J gene: TRBJ1-1
V gene: TRBV5-4
D gene: TRBD1
clone size: -
CDR3 protein: CASSADRGNTEAFF
CDR3 DNA: TGTGCCAGCAGCGCCGACAGGGGAAACACTGAAGCTTTCTTT

J gene: TRBJ2-5
V gene: TRBV3-1/TRBV3-2
D gene: TRBD1
clone size: -
CDR3 protein: CASSHATGGEPGETQYF
CDR3 DNA: TGTGCCAGCAGCCACGCTACAGGGGGCGAGCCTGGGGAGACCCAGTACTTC

J gene: TRBJ1-2
V gene: TRBV5-4
D gene: -
clone size: -
CDR3 protein: CASSSVVEDAGGYTF
CDR3 DNA: TGTGCCAGCAGCTCCGTCGTAGAGGATGCTGGAGGCTACACCTTC

J gene: TRBJ2-7
V gene: TRBV7-8
D gene: TRBD1
clone size: once
CDR3 protein: CASSLARHRGSSYEQYF
CDR3 DNA: TGTGCCAGCAGCTTAGCACGCCACAGGGGGAGCTCCTACGAGCAGTACTTC

J gene: TRBJ1-1
V gene: TRBV28
D gene: -
clone size: -
CDR3 protein: CASSSQGSRGTEAFF
CDR3 DNA: TGTGCCAGCAGTTCGCAGGGCAGTCGAGGCACTGAAGCTTTCTTT

J gene: TRBJ2-1
V gene: TRBV2
D gene: -
clone size: -
CDR3 protein: CASSDSGSSYNEQFF
CDR3 DNA: TGTGCCAGCAGTGATTCGGGAAGCTCCTACAATGAGCAGTTCTTC

J gene: TRBJ2-3
V gene: TRBV5-4
D gene: TRBD2
clone size: -
CDR3 protein: CASSKVVASGGTDTQYF
CDR3 DNA: TGTGCCAGCAGCAAGGTGGTGGCTAGCGGGGGTACAGATACGCAGTATTTT

J gene: TRBJ1-5
V gene: TRBV30
D gene: -
clone size: -
CDR3 protein: CAWSGTYNQPQHF
CDR3 DNA: TGTGCCTGGAGTGGGACTTACAATCAGCCCCAGCATTTT

J gene: TRBJ2-1
V gene: TRBV18
D gene: TRBD1
clone size: -
CDR3 protein: CASSPPHQGVRYNEQFF
CDR3 DNA: TGTGCCAGCTCACCACCGCACCAGGGGGTAAGGTACAATGAGCAGTTCTTC

J gene: TRBJ2-5
V gene: TRBV5-1
D gene: -
clone size: -
CDR3 protein: CASSSSPRQYQETQYF
CDR3 DNA: TGCGCCAGCAGCTCGTCACCCCGTCAGTACCAAGAGACCCAGTACTTC

J gene: TRBJ1-1
V gene: TRBV3-1/TRBV3-2
D gene: TRBD1
clone size: -
CDR3 protein: CASSPWQGADTEAFF
CDR3 DNA: TGTGCCAGCAGCCCCTGGCAGGGGGCAGACACTGAAGCTTTCTTT

J gene: TRBJ2-1
V gene: TRBV7-3
D gene: TRBD1
clone size: once
CDR3 protein: CASSLNLLGTVNEQFF
CDR3 DNA: TGTGCCAGCAGCTTAAACCTCCTGGGGACAGTTAATGAGCAGTTCTTC

J gene: TRBJ2-7
V gene: TRBV5-6
D gene: -
clone size: -
CDR3 protein: CASSRTIVSSYEQYF
CDR3 DNA: TGTGCCAGCAGCCGCACGATCGTGAGCTCCTACGAGCAGTACTTC

J gene: TRBJ2-7
V gene: TRBV2
D gene: -
clone size: -
CDR3 protein: CASSGGRYVSYEQYF
CDR3 DNA: TGTGCCAGCAGTGGAGGGCGGTATGTCTCCTACGAGCAGTACTTC

J gene: TRBJ1-1
V gene: TRBV5-1
D gene: TRBD1
clone size: -
CDR3 protein: CASSPGQEMGAEAFF
CDR3 DNA: TGCGCCAGCAGCCCGGGACAGGAGATGGGAGCTGAAGCTTTCTTT

J gene: TRBJ1-2
V gene: TRBV3-1/TRBV3-2
D gene: TRBD1
clone size: -
CDR3 protein: CASSPGQVGGYTF
CDR3 DNA: TGTGCCAGCAGTCCTGGACAGGTCGGTGGCTACACCTTC

J gene: TRBJ1-3
V gene: TRBV7-9
D gene: -
clone size: -
CDR3 protein: CASSLGAGDLGNTIYF
CDR3 DNA: TGTGCCAGCAGCCTGGGGGCAGGGGACCTCGGAAACACCATATATTTT

J gene: TRBJ1-2
V gene: TRBV5-1
D gene: -
clone size: -
CDR3 protein: CASTPGGRNYGYTF
CDR3 DNA: TGCGCCAGCACCCCCGGTGGGAGGAACTATGGCTACACCTTC

J gene: TRBJ2-7
V gene: TRBV5-8
D gene: TRBD1
clone size: -
CDR3 protein: CASSRDSLPIQQYF
CDR3 DNA: TGTGCCAGCAGCCGGGACAGCTTACCAATACAGCAGTACTTC

J gene: TRBJ1-5
V gene: TRBV6-5
D gene: -
clone size: -
CDR3 protein: CASRQGSGQPQHF
CDR3 DNA: TGTGCCAGCAGACAGGGAAGCGGTCAGCCCCAGCATTTT

J gene: TRBJ2-7
V gene: TRBV6-5
D gene: TRBD2
clone size: -
CDR3 protein: CASSRTSGEGNEQYF
CDR3 DNA: TGTGCCAGCAGCCGAACTAGCGGGGAAGGGAACGAGCAGTACTTC

J gene: TRBJ1-2
V gene: TRBV20-1
D gene: TRBD1
clone size: few
CDR3 protein: CSASQGADYGYTF
CDR3 DNA: TGCAGTGCTAGTCAGGGGGCGGACTATGGCTACACCTTC

J gene: TRBJ2-1
V gene: TRBV4-2
D gene: TRBD2
clone size: -
CDR3 protein: CASSPLAGGQNEQFF
CDR3 DNA: TGTGCCAGCAGCCCCCTAGCGGGGGGGCAAAATGAGCAGTTCTTC

J gene: TRBJ2-7
V gene: TRBV7-9
D gene: TRBD1
clone size: few
CDR3 protein: CASSPPGQVLYEQYF
CDR3 DNA: TGTGCCAGCAGTCCACCGGGACAGGTGCTCTACGAGCAGTACTTC

J gene: TRBJ2-7
V gene: TRBV5-5
D gene: -
clone size: -
CDR3 protein: CASSPRDIGEQYF
CDR3 DNA: TGTGCCAGCAGCCCACGGGACATAGGCGAGCAGTACTTC

J gene: TRBJ1-1
V gene: TRBV9
D gene: TRBD1
clone size: -
CDR3 protein: CASSIGGTGAFEAFF
CDR3 DNA: TGTGCCAGCAGCATAGGGGGGACAGGGGCTTTTGAAGCTTTCTTT

J gene: TRBJ2-5
V gene: TRBV7-6
D gene: -
clone size: -
CDR3 protein: CASSSLWRNQETQYF
CDR3 DNA: TGTGCCAGCAGCTCCCTGTGGCGGAATCAAGAGACCCAGTACTTC

J gene: TRBJ2-5
V gene: TRBV3-1/TRBV3-2
D gene: -
clone size: -
CDR3 protein: CASSLRVETQYF
CDR3 DNA: TGTGCCAGCAGCCTACGCGTGGAGACCCAGTACTTC

J gene: TRBJ1-2
V gene: TRBV5-1
D gene: TRBD1
clone size: -
CDR3 protein: CASSSTGGVDGYTF
CDR3 DNA: TGCGCCAGCAGCTCGACAGGGGGCGTAGATGGCTACACCTTC

J gene: TRBJ2-5
V gene: TRBV24-1
D gene: TRBD2
clone size: -
CDR3 protein: CATSDSSGGAKETQYF
CDR3 DNA: TGTGCCACCAGTGATTCGAGCGGGGGGGCCAAAGAGACCCAGTACTTC

J gene: TRBJ1-3
V gene: TRBV18
D gene: -
clone size: -
CDR3 protein: CASSPGLGNTIYF
CDR3 DNA: TGTGCCAGCTCACCCGGACTGGGAAACACCATATATTTT

J gene: TRBJ1-1
V gene: TRBV4-1
D gene: TRBD1
clone size: -
CDR3 protein: CASSQTPGQGAKMTEAFF
CDR3 DNA: TGCGCCAGCAGCCAAACACCGGGACAGGGGGCGAAGATGACTGAAGCTTTCTTT

J gene: TRBJ1-1
V gene: TRBV3-1/TRBV3-2
D gene: -
clone size: -
CDR3 protein: CASSQAPRIEAFF
CDR3 DNA: TGTGCCAGCAGCCAAGCACCGAGAATAGAAGCTTTCTTT

J gene: TRBJ1-2
V gene: TRBV3-1/TRBV3-2
D gene: -
clone size: -
CDR3 protein: CASSQDSGLRGYTF
CDR3 DNA: TGTGCCAGCAGCCAAGATTCGGGGTTGCGAGGCTACACCTTC

J gene: TRBJ1-2
V gene: TRBV27
D gene: -
clone size: -
CDR3 protein: CASRNYREGYGYTF
CDR3 DNA: TGTGCCAGCAGAAACTACAGGGAGGGCTATGGCTACACCTTC

J gene: TRBJ1-2
V gene: TRBV7-9
D gene: TRBD1
clone size: -
CDR3 protein: CASSFWTGGISGYTF
CDR3 DNA: TGTGCCAGCAGCTTCTGGACAGGGGGTATCTCTGGCTACACCTTC

J gene: TRBJ1-1
V gene: TRBV14
D gene: -
clone size: -
CDR3 protein: CASSQAISEAFF
CDR3 DNA: TGTGCCAGCAGCCAAGCGATCAGTGAAGCTTTCTTT